This is a list of T cell receptor beta chains from one sample in a study of T cells in Graves' hyperthyroidism and ophthalmopathy. TCRdb used MiXCR to reprocess the multiplex PCR reads, holding one entry per CDR3 protein. The data hold roughly 500,000 distinct CDR3 sequences, with about 16% observed a single time. Sequenced input: blood. The receptors here all came from a woman younger than 45 with Graves' ophthalmopathy. Both conserved end residues are part of each CDR3. The D gene is left open where the match is weak. Rows give clone size only sometimes, using once, few, many, or a class for an expanded clone.

NA	TRBJ2-1	NA	15	TRBV20-1	CSARDSGRGYNEQFF	TGCAGTGCTAGGGATTCGGGAAGGGGGTACAATGAGCAGTTCTTC
TRBD1	TRBJ2-7	NA	14	TRBV11-1	CASSPRDSPYEQYF	TGTGCCAGCAGCCCCCGGGACAGTCCCTACGAGCAGTACTTC
NA	TRBJ2-4	few	14	TRBV18	CASSPLGAKNIQYF	TGTGCCAGCTCACCTCTCGGGGCCAAAAACATTCAGTACTTC
TRBD2	TRBJ2-1	few	16	TRBV10-1	CASSEVSGDVLDEQFF	TGCGCCAGCAGTGAGGTTAGCGGGGATGTGTTAGATGAGCAGTTCTTC
NA	TRBJ1-2	many	14	TRBV6-6	CASSYSYDRRGYTF	TGTGCCAGCAGTTACTCTTACGACAGGCGCGGCTACACCTTC
NA	TRBJ1-1	many	17	TRBV7-2	CASSRKFRTDLNTEAFF	TGTGCCAGCAGCCGAAAGTTTCGGACCGACCTAAACACTGAAGCTTTCTTT
NA	TRBJ1-4	many	13	TRBV20-1	CSAVWDIREKLFF	TGCAGTGCTGTGTGGGACATACGTGAAAAACTGTTTTTT
NA	TRBJ2-7	few	14	TRBV20-1	CSARDAVSYNEQYF	TGCAGTGCTAGAGACGCAGTATCCTACAATGAGCAGTACTTC
TRBD2	TRBJ2-7	NA	16	TRBV18	CASSPPGLAGTYEQYF	TGTGCCAGCTCACCACCGGGACTAGCGGGGACCTACGAGCAGTACTTC
NA	TRBJ1-4	many	12	TRBV20-1	CSATGANEKLFF	TGCAGTGCTACCGGGGCTAATGAAAAACTGTTTTTT
NA	TRBJ1-1	many	14	TRBV29-1	CSVAPRLTNTEAFF	TGCAGCGTAGCGCCTAGACTCACGAACACTGAAGCTTTCTTT
NA	TRBJ2-7	many	14	TRBV11-3	CASSRKSGSYEQYF	TGTGCCAGCAGCCGGAAATCAGGCTCCTACGAGCAGTACTTC
TRBD2	TRBJ2-1	many	15	TRBV2	CASSLLAGGGNEQFF	TGTGCCAGCAGCCTACTAGCGGGAGGAGGTAATGAGCAGTTCTTC
NA	TRBJ2-1	many	14	TRBV20-1	CSARGWGRPNEQFF	TGCAGTGCTAGGGGGTGGGGAAGGCCCAATGAGCAGTTCTTC
NA	TRBJ2-3	many	17	TRBV6-1	CASSYALGRPSTDTQYF	TGTGCCAGCAGTTACGCTCTCGGCAGACCTAGCACAGATACGCAGTATTTT
NA	TRBJ1-5	NA	13	TRBV30	CAWRPGQEGAQHF	TGTGCCTGGAGACCGGGCCAAGAGGGGGCCCAGCATTTT
NA	TRBJ1-1	few	14	TRBV7-2	CASSLRQGTTEAFF	TGTGCCAGCAGCTTACGGCAGGGTACCACTGAAGCTTTCTTT
TRBD1	TRBJ2-5	many	15	TRBV12-3/TRBV12-4	CASSLGTGRQETQYF	TGTGCCAGCAGTTTAGGGACAGGGCGACAAGAGACCCAGTACTTC
TRBD2	TRBJ2-5	NA	15	TRBV19	CASSMSSGSGETQYF	TGTGCCAGTAGTATGTCTAGCGGGAGTGGAGAGACCCAGTACTTC
NA	TRBJ1-1	few	14	TRBV7-9	CASSSGRDVTEAFF	TGTGCCAGCAGCTCCGGGAGGGACGTCACTGAAGCTTTCTTT
NA	TRBJ2-7	NA	15	TRBV13	CASSLQGREAYEQYF	TGTGCCAGCAGCCTTCAGGGGAGGGAGGCCTACGAGCAGTACTTC
NA	TRBJ2-2	NA	15	TRBV13	CASSLWGSGIGELFF	TGTGCCAGCAGCTTATGGGGGAGCGGTATCGGGGAGCTGTTTTTT
TRBD1	TRBJ1-1	few	14	TRBV6-1	CATRDRGGWTEAFF	TGTGCCACCCGGGACAGGGGCGGTTGGACTGAAGCTTTCTTT
NA	TRBJ2-2	many	14	TRBV7-3	CASSPPLGRGELFF	TGTGCCAGCAGCCCTCCACTGGGGCGCGGGGAGCTGTTTTTT
TRBD1	TRBJ1-6	few	14	TRBV7-3	CASSHDRVDSPLHF	TGTGCCAGCAGCCATGACAGGGTTGATTCACCCCTCCACTTT
TRBD1	TRBJ1-1	NA	14	TRBV9	CASSETGLHTEAFF	TGTGCCAGCAGTGAGACAGGGTTGCACACTGAAGCTTTCTTT
NA	TRBJ1-1	many	13	TRBV10-2	CASSRVGNTEAFF	TGCGCCAGCAGTAGGGTGGGTAACACTGAAGCTTTCTTT
NA	TRBJ2-2	many	16	TRBV28	CASSFWGNANTGELFF	TGTGCCAGCAGTTTTTGGGGAAATGCGAACACCGGGGAGCTGTTTTTT
NA	TRBJ2-1	many	14	TRBV3-1	CASSQDPGASEQFF	TGTGCCAGCAGCCAAGATCCAGGAGCGAGTGAGCAGTTCTTC
TRBD1	TRBJ1-5	NA	14	TRBV19	CASSPRTGSEPQHF	TGTGCCAGTAGTCCCAGGACAGGGTCGGAGCCCCAGCATTTT
NA	TRBJ2-5	many	13	TRBV12-3/TRBV12-4	CASSFLEEETQYF	TGTGCCAGCAGTTTTCTAGAGGAAGAGACCCAGTACTTC
NA	TRBJ1-1	few	15	TRBV19	CASRPLGASNTEAFF	TGTGCCAGTAGACCCCTTGGGGCCTCCAACACTGAAGCTTTCTTT
NA	TRBJ2-7	NA	14	TRBV6-6	CASSYRVYGGEQYF	TGTGCCAGCAGTTACAGGGTTTATGGGGGCGAGCAGTACTTC
TRBD2	TRBJ2-7	NA	15	TRBV6-2/TRBV6-3	CASSSPSGSSDEQYF	TGTGCCAGCTCCTCCCCTAGCGGGAGTTCGGACGAGCAGTACTTC
NA	TRBJ2-5	NA	15	TRBV20-1	CSARARNRERETQYF	TGCAGTGCTAGAGCCAGGAACAGGGAGCGAGAGACCCAGTACTTC
NA	TRBJ2-1	many	15	TRBV5-5	CASSFGGRGRDEQFF	TGTGCCAGCAGCTTCGGGGGCAGGGGGAGGGATGAGCAGTTCTTC
TRBD2	TRBJ2-1	NA	14	TRBV6-1	CASSQGGRAYEQFF	TGTGCCAGCAGCCAAGGCGGGAGGGCCTATGAGCAGTTCTTC
TRBD2	TRBJ2-1	many	13	TRBV28	CASSLMGLAGQFF	TGTGCCAGCAGTTTAATGGGACTAGCGGGGCAGTTCTTC
NA	TRBJ2-7	many	15	TRBV13	CASSAQDRSSYEQYF	TGTGCCAGCAGCGCGCAAGATAGGAGCTCCTACGAGCAGTACTTC
NA	TRBJ2-7	NA	15	TRBV4-1	CASSQDFTLYYEQYF	TGCGCCAGCAGCCAAGACTTCACACTCTACTACGAGCAGTACTTC
NA	TRBJ2-2	many	16	TRBV7-8	CASSLYARDNTGELFF	TGTGCCAGCAGCTTATACGCTAGGGATAACACCGGGGAGCTGTTTTTT
TRBD2	TRBJ2-7	many	18	TRBV12-3/TRBV12-4	CASSSGTSGSYEPHEQYF	TGTGCCAGCAGTTCCGGGACTAGCGGGAGTTATGAGCCCCACGAGCAGTACTTC
TRBD1	TRBJ2-2	NA	13	TRBV25-1	CASQGALTGELFF	TGTGCCAGCCAGGGGGCTCTGACCGGGGAGCTGTTTTTT
TRBD1	TRBJ1-4	NA	14	TRBV2	CASSPGTGSEKLFF	TGTGCCAGCAGTCCCGGGACAGGAAGTGAAAAACTGTTTTTT
TRBD1	TRBJ2-5	NA	13	TRBV20-1	CSARQGVEETQYF	TGCAGTGCTAGGCAGGGGGTAGAAGAGACCCAGTACTTC
NA	TRBJ1-1	many	13	TRBV9	CASSAQGGTEAFF	TGTGCCAGCAGCGCACAGGGAGGCACTGAAGCTTTCTTT
TRBD2	TRBJ2-5	many	18	TRBV6-1	CASSRRQGTSGIQETQYF	TGTGCCAGCAGTCGAAGACAGGGAACTAGCGGGATCCAAGAGACCCAGTACTTC
NA	TRBJ1-2	few	13	TRBV29-1	CSVGRGTSYGYTF	TGCAGCGTTGGAAGGGGGACTAGCTATGGCTACACCTTC
NA	TRBJ2-7	many	14	TRBV5-1	CASSLGPPSYEQYF	TGCGCCAGCAGCTTGGGACCTCCCTCCTACGAGCAGTACTTC
TRBD1	TRBJ1-6	NA	14	TRBV28	CASNFRGQNSPLHF	TGTGCCAGCAATTTCAGGGGACAGAATTCACCCCTCCACTTT
NA	TRBJ2-1	few	12	TRBV29-1	CSVTPEVNEQFF	TGCAGCGTCACCCCGGAGGTAAATGAGCAGTTCTTC
NA	TRBJ2-2	many	14	TRBV7-9	CASSLNRRSVELFF	TGTGCCAGCAGCTTAAACCGGAGGTCTGTGGAGCTGTTTTTT
NA	TRBJ2-7	many	14	TRBV20-1	CSAIDVSSSYEQYF	TGCAGTGCTATCGACGTTTCCAGCTCCTACGAGCAGTACTTC